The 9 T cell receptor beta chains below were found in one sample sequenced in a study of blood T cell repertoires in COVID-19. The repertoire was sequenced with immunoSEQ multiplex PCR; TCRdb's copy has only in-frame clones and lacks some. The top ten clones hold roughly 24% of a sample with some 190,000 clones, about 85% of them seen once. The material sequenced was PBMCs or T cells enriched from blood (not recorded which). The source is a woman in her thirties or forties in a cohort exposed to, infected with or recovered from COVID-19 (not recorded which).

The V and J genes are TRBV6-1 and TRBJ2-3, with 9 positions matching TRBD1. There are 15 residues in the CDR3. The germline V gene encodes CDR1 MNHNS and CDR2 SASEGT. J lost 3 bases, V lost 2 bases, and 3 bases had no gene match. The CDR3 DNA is TGTGCCAGCAGTGAAACGGGACAGGGTACAGATACGCAGTATTTT. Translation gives CASSETGQGTDTQYF.

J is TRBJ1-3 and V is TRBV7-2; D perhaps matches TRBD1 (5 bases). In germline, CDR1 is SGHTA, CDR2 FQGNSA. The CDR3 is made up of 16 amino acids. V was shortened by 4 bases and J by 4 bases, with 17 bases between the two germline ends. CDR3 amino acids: CASSSNAGWSGNTIYF. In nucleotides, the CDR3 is TGTGCCAGCAGCTCAAACGCAGGGTGGTCCGGAAACACCATATATTTT. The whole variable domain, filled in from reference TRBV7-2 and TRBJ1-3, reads GAGVSQSPSNKVTEKGKDVELRCDPISGHTALYWYRQSLGQGLEFLIYFQGNSAPDKSGLPSDRFSAERTGGSVSTLTIQRTQQEDSAVYLCASSSNAGWSGNTIYFGEGSWLTVV.

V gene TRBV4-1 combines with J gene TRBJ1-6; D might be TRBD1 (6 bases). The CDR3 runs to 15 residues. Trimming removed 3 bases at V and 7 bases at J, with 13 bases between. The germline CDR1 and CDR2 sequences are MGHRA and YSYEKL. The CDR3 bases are TGCGCCAGCAGCCATGAGGACAGATCAAATTCACCCCTCCACTTT. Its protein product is CASSHEDRSNSPLHF.

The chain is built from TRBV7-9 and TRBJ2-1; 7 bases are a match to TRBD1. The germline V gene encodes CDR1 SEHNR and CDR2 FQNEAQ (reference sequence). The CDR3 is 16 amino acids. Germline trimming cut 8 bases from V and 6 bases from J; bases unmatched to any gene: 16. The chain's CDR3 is CASGDRDRHSRNEQFF. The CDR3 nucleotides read TGTGCCAGCGGCGACAGGGACAGACATAGCCGCAATGAGCAGTTCTTC.

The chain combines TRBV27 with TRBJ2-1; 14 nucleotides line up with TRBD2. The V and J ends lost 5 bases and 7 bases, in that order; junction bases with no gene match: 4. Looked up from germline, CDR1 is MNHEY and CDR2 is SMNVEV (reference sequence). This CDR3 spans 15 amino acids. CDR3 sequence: CASSVGTSGSNEQFF. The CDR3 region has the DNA TGTGCCAGCAGTGTCGGGACTAGCGGGAGTAATGAGCAGTTCTTC.

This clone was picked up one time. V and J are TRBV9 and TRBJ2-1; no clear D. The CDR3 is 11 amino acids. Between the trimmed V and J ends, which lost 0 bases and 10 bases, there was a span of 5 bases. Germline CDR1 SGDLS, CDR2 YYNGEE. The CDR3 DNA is TGTGCCAGCAGCGTAGGGAGCGAGCAGTTCTTC. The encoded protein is CASSVGSEQFF. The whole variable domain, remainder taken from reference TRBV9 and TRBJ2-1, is DSGVTQTPKHLITATGQRVTLRCSPRSGDLSVYWYQQSLDQGLQFLIQYYNGEERAKGNILERFSAQQFPDLHSELNLSSLELGDSALYFCASSVGSEQFFGPGTRLTVL.

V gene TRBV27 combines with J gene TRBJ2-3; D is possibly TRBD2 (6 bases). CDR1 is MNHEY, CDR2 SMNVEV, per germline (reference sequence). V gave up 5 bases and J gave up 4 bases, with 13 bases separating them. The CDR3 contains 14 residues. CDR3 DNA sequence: TGTGCCAGCAGTAACGGACTACTCGCAGATACGCAGTATTTT. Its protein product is CASSNGLLADTQYF.

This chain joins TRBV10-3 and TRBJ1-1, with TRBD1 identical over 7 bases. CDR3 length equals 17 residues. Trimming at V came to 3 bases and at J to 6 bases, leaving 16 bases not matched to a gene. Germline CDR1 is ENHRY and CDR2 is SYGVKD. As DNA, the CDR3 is TGTGCCATCAGTGAACTCTGGGGACAGCCTAAGAGTTCTGAAGCTTTCTTT. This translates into CAISELWGQPKSSEAFF.

This CDR3 is CASRDGQISSGANVLTF. The CDR3, as DNA: TGTGCCAGCAGGGACGGACAGATAAGCTCTGGGGCCAACGTCCTGACTTTC. V and J are TRBV9 and TRBJ2-6; D perhaps matches TRBD1 (6 bases). Germline V lookup: CDR1 SGDLS, CDR2 YYNGEE. V was shortened by 5 bases and J by 0 bases, with 15 bases between the two germline ends. The CDR3 spans 17 residues. The full variable domain, with the rest looked up from reference TRBV9 and TRBJ2-6, is DSGVTQTPKHLITATGQRVTLRCSPRSGDLSVYWYQQSLDQGLQFLIQYYNGEERAKGNILERFSAQQFPDLHSELNLSSLELGDSALYFCASRDGQISSGANVLTFGAGSRLTVL.